The 10 T cell receptor beta chains below all came from one sample that was sequenced in a study of beta chain features in type 1 diabetes. Every isolated RNA sample was fully reverse transcribed, so sequencing captured expressed TCRB transcripts. TCRdb keeps only in-frame clones here, not all; method: immunoSEQ multiplex PCR. The data hold approximately 330,000 clones, with more than 9.5% observed a single time. Sequencing input: naive CD4+ T cells from blood. The source is a woman aged 25 to 39 in good health.

This chain joins TRBV19 and TRBJ2-1; D is ambiguous. Trimming pared 0 bases from V and 9 bases from J, leaving 12 bases between. The CDR3 length is 14 residues. CDR1 is LNHDA, CDR2 SQIVND, per germline (reference sequence). CDR3 sequence (DNA): TGTGCCAGTAGTATAGATCCCCTGCACGGTGAGCAGTTCTTC. Translated: CASSIDPLHGEQFF.

This clone was counted a few times. The chain links TRBV30 to TRBJ1-2, with 7 bases identical to TRBD1. This CDR3 is built from 13 residues. Germline V gives CDR1 GTSNPN, CDR2 SVGIG (reference sequence). The ends lost 5 bases at V and 8 bases at J; junction bases unmatched: 11. DNA for the CDR3: TGTGCCTGGGGTCGAAGACAGGGACGCGGCTACACCTTC. Translation gives CAWGRRQGRGYTF.

V gene TRBV6-4 combines with J gene TRBJ2-7; weak D call: TRBD1 (6 bases). The CDR3 totals 13 residues. V lost 4 bases and J 3 bases, leaving 10 bases between the germline ends. Germline V gene lookup returns CDR1 MRHNA and CDR2 SNTAGT. CDR3 bases: TGTGCCAGCAGTGTCGGGGACATCTACGAGCAGTACTTC. It specifies CASSVGDIYEQYF.

This clone has only a few counts. The chain recombines TRBV11-1 with TRBJ2-2; D uncertain. The CDR3 totals 13 residues. V was clipped by 7 bases and J by 0 bases, with 6 bases between them. CDR1 SGHAT and CDR2 FQDESV come from the germline V gene (reference sequence). CDR3 amino acids: CASTFTNTGELFF. CDR3 bases: TGTGCCAGCACCTTCACGAACACCGGGGAGCTGTTTTTT.

This clone has only a few counts. J is TRBJ2-2 and V is TRBV9, with 9 positions matching TRBD2. This CDR3 contains 17 residues. The V segment lost 4 bases and the J segment 6 bases; nucleotides outside the gene matches: 13. Germline V gene sequence: CDR1 SGDLS, CDR2 YYNGEE. The CDR3 DNA reads as TGTGCCAGCAGCTCTCCCTGGCGGGAGGGCCGTTCCGGGGAGCTGTTTTTT. Its translation: CASSSPWREGRSGELFF.

In this sample, this clone turned up a few times. The rearrangement joins TRBV9 to TRBJ2-1; 13 nucleotides match TRBD2. This CDR3 region has 17 residues. Germline-derived CDR1 and CDR2 are SGDLS and YYNGEE. V dropped 3 bases and J dropped 6; count of bases not matched to a gene: 9. Written as DNA, the CDR3 is TGTGCCAGCAGCGGGCCGGGACTAGCGGGATACCGCAATGAGCAGTTCTTC. Protein sequence: CASSGPGLAGYRNEQFF.

This clone was picked up a small number of times. This chain uses TRBV7-9 with TRBJ2-7; possible D gene TRBD1, 6 bases. V shed 1 base and J shed 4 bases, with 14 bases lying between them. Germline V CDR1 and CDR2: SEHNR, FQNEAQ (reference sequence). CDR3 length: 15 amino acids. The CDR3 DNA reads TGTGCCAGCAGCTTAGAAGGTACAGGGATGTACGAGCAGTACTTC. Translated: CASSLEGTGMYEQYF. The whole variable domain, remainder taken from reference TRBV7-9 and TRBJ2-7, is DTGVSQNPRHKITKRGQNVTFRCDPISEHNRLYWYRQTLGQGPEFLTYFQNEAQLEKSRLLSDRFSAERPKGSFSTLEIQRTEQGDSAMYLCASSLEGTGMYEQYFGPGTRLTVT.

This clone came up a few times. The chain carries TRBV28 and TRBJ2-3, with a tentative D call TRBD2 (6 bases). This CDR3 is built from 15 residues. Trimming cost V 8 bases and J 1 base, with 16 bases left between them. Germline assignment: CDR1 MDHEN and CDR2 SYDVKM. This CDR3 reads CASGPPGLRTDTQYF. The CDR3 nucleotides are TGTGCCAGCGGCCCTCCGGGACTGCGCACAGATACGCAGTATTTT.

This clone was seen only a few times. The rearrangement uses TRBV18 and TRBJ1-1, with a weak D call TRBD1 (6 bases). The CDR3 is 16 amino acids. Germline CDR1 reads KGHSH; CDR2 reads LQKENI. V was pared by 5 bases and J by 0 bases, with 16 bases between. CDR3 region: CASSTLDSSLNTEAFF. CDR3 DNA: TGTGCCAGCTCAACTTTGGACAGCTCTTTGAACACTGAAGCTTTCTTT.

This clone came up a few times. CDR3 DNA sequence: TGTGCCAGCAGTTACTCCGCCGGCACCGGGGAGCTGTTTTTT. Translating gives CASSYSAGTGELFF. The chain links TRBV6-5 to TRBJ2-2; D uncertain. The CDR3 runs 14 residues. V lost 0 bases and J lost 4, with 6 bases in between. Germline loops: CDR1 MNHEY, CDR2 SVGAGI.